Listed here are 6 T cell receptor beta chains from one sample, sequenced in a study of T cell changes during pregnancy in multiple sclerosis. TCRdb keeps only in-frame clones here, not all; method: immunoSEQ multiplex PCR. This table holds some 49,000 clones, just under 95% found once. The starting material was CD8+ T cells from peripheral blood mononuclear cells, obtained in the first trimester of pregnancy. Every receptor here comes from a female donor with multiple sclerosis, enrolled in a pregnancy study.

The count of this clone is one. V usage is TRBV6-6 and J usage is TRBJ1-2; 9 bases fit TRBD1. CDR3 length: 15 amino acids. V lost 1 base, J lost 4 bases, and 4 bases stayed unmatched. CDR1 and CDR2 from the germline V gene are MNHNY and SVGAGI (reference sequence). The CDR3 spells CASSYLEGQGYGYTF. CDR3 bases: TGTGCCAGCAGTTACTTGGAGGGACAGGGCTATGGCTACACCTTC.

The chain uses TRBV5-1 and TRBJ2-3, with 14 positions matching TRBD2. Germline V gene lookup returns CDR1 SGHRS and CDR2 YFSETQ. J lost 4 bases, V lost 4 bases, and 11 bases had no gene match. The CDR3 is made up of 18 amino acids. For the CDR3, the DNA is TGCGCCAGCAGCGCCGCCGGGACTAGCGGGAGTAATCCAGATACGCAGTATTTT. Its translation is CASSAAGTSGSNPDTQYF.

The chain is built from TRBV27 and TRBJ2-1, with D possibly TRBD2 on 5 matching bases. Germline-derived CDR1 and CDR2 are MNHEY and SMNVEV (reference sequence). Trimming removed 4 bases at V and 6 bases at J, with 10 bases between. The length of the CDR3 is 13 residues. CDR3 region: CASSWGEANEQFF. CDR3 coding DNA: TGTGCCAGCAGTTGGGGAGAAGCCAATGAGCAGTTCTTC.

The chain recombines TRBV19 with TRBJ2-1, with 8 bases that match TRBD1. The V gene end was trimmed by 3 bases and the J gene end by 7 bases; junction bases not matched to a gene: 5. The CDR3 loop spans 14 amino acids. Per germline, CDR1 LNHDA and CDR2 SQIVND (reference sequence). CDR3 protein: CASSIVQGANEQFF. CDR3 nucleotide sequence: TGTGCCAGTAGTATCGTGCAGGGGGCAAATGAGCAGTTCTTC. The full variable domain, with the rest looked up from reference TRBV19 and TRBJ2-1, is DGGITQSPKYLFRKEGQNVTLSCEQNLNHDAMYWYRQDPGQGLRLIYYSQIVNDFQKGDIAEGYSVSREKKESFPLTVTSAQKNPTAFYLCASSIVQGANEQFFGPGTRLTVL.

The J gene is TRBJ2-1, the V gene TRBV5-5, with D maybe TRBD2 (6 bases). This CDR3 contains 12 residues. Germline CDR1 reads SGHKS; CDR2 reads YYEKEE (reference sequence). V lost 2 bases to trimming and J lost 10 bases, with 10 bases between them. CDR3 sequence reads: CASSFSAGEQFF. DNA for the CDR3: TGTGCCAGCAGCTTTAGTGCGGGGGAGCAGTTCTTC.

The chain is built from TRBV7-2 and TRBJ2-7; 11 bases agree with TRBD2. V trimming: 2 bases; J trimming: 5 bases; junction bases outside the gene matches: 5. The V gene's germline CDR1 is SGHTA and CDR2 FQGNSA. The CDR3 is 15 residues long. CDR3 coding DNA: TGTGCCAGCAGCTTATCCGGGACTAGCGGCCACGAGCAGTACTTC. It yields the protein CASSLSGTSGHEQYF. Looking up the rest from reference TRBV7-2 and TRBJ2-7 gives the full variable domain: GAGVSQSPSNKVTEKGKDVELRCDPISGHTALYWYRQSLGQGLEFLIYFQGNSAPDKSGLPSDRFSAERTGGSVSTLTIQRTQQEDSAVYLCASSLSGTSGHEQYFGPGTRLTVT.